These T cell receptor beta chains were read from a single sample in a study of T-cell memory formation after mild COVID-19. TCRdb itself ran the 5' RACE reads through MiXCR, one entry per CDR3 protein. This sample yields 250,000 to 300,000 distinct CDR3 sequences, of which about 17% are seen a single time; 20% to 25% belongs to the top ten. Specimen: PBMCs or a T cell subset sorted from them (not recorded which). These receptors all stem from a man between 18 and 29 years old who had mild COVID-19 (a few samples of this study predate the infection). Cell type and time point are not known. The CDR3 runs from the conserved cysteine through the conserved F or W. A D gene is named only where the DNA matches it firmly. Clone size appears in some rows only: once, few, many, or a class for an expanded clone.

D: TRBD1; V: TRBV24-1; length: 15; size: few; J: TRBJ2-2; DNA: TGTGCCACTGGGACAGAAGCTATGAACACCGGGGAGCTGTTTTTT; CDR3: CATGTEAMNTGELFF
D: .; V: TRBV20-1; length: 15; size: .; J: TRBJ2-1; DNA: TGCAGTGCTAGAGGTGGGACTGTTACCTACAATGAGCAGTTCTTC; CDR3: CSARGGTVTYNEQFF
D: .; V: TRBV2; length: 15; size: .; J: TRBJ2-3; DNA: TGTGCCAGCAGTGACGGCAGGGGTAGCACAGATACGCAGTATTTT; CDR3: CASSDGRGSTDTQYF
D: .; V: TRBV9; length: 15; size: few; J: TRBJ2-1; DNA: TGTGCCAGCAGCGTAGATCGGGGGGCGAAGATTGAGCAGTTCTTC; CDR3: CASSVDRGAKIEQFF
D: TRBD1; V: TRBV2; length: 13; size: .; J: TRBJ1-4; DNA: TGTGCCAGCAGGTCGCAGGGGGAAGAAAAACTGTTTTTT; CDR3: CASRSQGEEKLFF
D: TRBD2; V: TRBV6-1; length: 14; size: .; J: TRBJ2-1; DNA: TGTGCCAGCACGGGGGGGGCCTCCTACAATGAGCAGTTCTTC; CDR3: CASTGGASYNEQFF
D: .; V: TRBV10-3; length: 14; size: few; J: TRBJ1-2; DNA: TGTGCCATCAGTGAGTCGACCAGGATGTACGGCTACACCTTC; CDR3: CAISESTRMYGYTF
D: .; V: TRBV5-6; length: 16; size: few; J: TRBJ2-6; DNA: TGTGCCAGCAGACGGGTCAGCCGCTCTGGGGCCAACGTCCTGACTTTC; CDR3: CASRRVSRSGANVLTF
D: .; V: TRBV5-1; length: 14; size: .; J: TRBJ2-5; DNA: TGCGCCAGCGCTACGGTGGGGGCTAAAGAGACCCAGTACTTC; CDR3: CASATVGAKETQYF
D: TRBD2; V: TRBV5-4; length: 18; size: few; J: TRBJ2-1; DNA: TGTGCCAGCAGCTTGGCGACTAGCGGGGGGTTATCCTACAATGAGCAGTTCTTC; CDR3: CASSLATSGGLSYNEQFF
D: TRBD1; V: TRBV6-6; length: 16; size: .; J: TRBJ2-3; DNA: TGTGCCAGCAGTCCCGGACAGGCGACCCCGGGGGATACGCAGTATTTT; CDR3: CASSPGQATPGDTQYF
D: TRBD2; V: TRBV7-2; length: 19; size: .; J: TRBJ2-7; DNA: TGTGCCAGCAGCCCGGGGACTAGCCGGGGGGCTGTTCGGTCCTACGAGCAGTACTTC; CDR3: CASSPGTSRGAVRSYEQYF
D: .; V: TRBV5-3; length: 12; size: few; J: TRBJ1-1; DNA: TGTGCCAGAAGCCAATCGGATACTGAAGCTTTCTTT; CDR3: CARSQSDTEAFF
D: TRBD2; V: TRBV12-3/TRBV12-4; length: 15; size: .; J: TRBJ2-2; DNA: TGTGCCAGCAGCCCCGGGACTAGCGGGGCCGGGGAGCTGTTTTTT; CDR3: CASSPGTSGAGELFF
D: .; V: TRBV10-3; length: 14; size: many; J: TRBJ2-4; DNA: TGTGCCATCAGTGAGTCGAGTTTATTGGGCATTCAGTACTTC; CDR3: CAISESSLLGIQYF
D: .; V: TRBV7-2; length: 15; size: .; J: TRBJ2-7; DNA: TGTGCCAGCAGCTTAATGGGTATGAGCTCCTACGAGCAGTACTTC; CDR3: CASSLMGMSSYEQYF
D: TRBD2; V: TRBV6-5; length: 13; size: few; J: TRBJ2-1; DNA: TGTGCCAGCAACCCTAGCGGGTACAATGAGCAGTTCTTC; CDR3: CASNPSGYNEQFF
D: TRBD1; V: TRBV7-2; length: 14; size: .; J: TRBJ2-1; DNA: TGTGCCAGCAGCTCCCGGGACAGGAACAATGAGCAGTTCTTC; CDR3: CASSSRDRNNEQFF
D: .; V: TRBV4-3; length: 16; size: few; J: TRBJ2-5; DNA: TGCGCCAGCAGCCAAGATCGGGCTCCCGCAGGGGAGACCCAGTACTTC; CDR3: CASSQDRAPAGETQYF
D: TRBD1; V: TRBV29-1; length: 12; size: .; J: TRBJ1-1; DNA: TGCAGCGTGACAGGGGTGGGCACTGAAGCTTTCTTT; CDR3: CSVTGVGTEAFF
D: .; V: TRBV7-2; length: 13; size: many; J: TRBJ2-7; DNA: TGTGCCAGCAGCCCCGGAGGGGGAGACGAGCAGTACTTC; CDR3: CASSPGGGDEQYF
D: TRBD2; V: TRBV4-3; length: 17; size: few; J: TRBJ2-2; DNA: TGCGCCAGCAGCCCAAGAGCGGTAGCGGGGGGGACCGGGGAGCTGTTTTTT; CDR3: CASSPRAVAGGTGELFF
D: TRBD1; V: TRBV20-1; length: 14; size: .; J: TRBJ1-2; DNA: TGCAGTGCTAGCCAGGGGGCGAGCATCTATGGCTACACCTTC; CDR3: CSASQGASIYGYTF
D: .; V: TRBV4-3; length: 15; size: .; J: TRBJ1-2; DNA: TGCGCCAGCAGCCAAGACAGGGAGCCCGTCTATGGCTACACCTTC; CDR3: CASSQDREPVYGYTF
D: TRBD2; V: TRBV12-3/TRBV12-4; length: 18; size: few; J: TRBJ2-1; DNA: TGTGCCAGCCGAAAGTGGGGGGGAGGGCCGACCTCCTACAATGAGCAGTTCTTC; CDR3: CASRKWGGGPTSYNEQFF
D: TRBD1; V: TRBV7-9; length: 19; size: few; J: TRBJ1-2; DNA: TGTGCCAGCATAGATCCAACCCGGGACAGGGAGAAAGCTAACTATGGCTACACCTTC; CDR3: CASIDPTRDREKANYGYTF
D: .; V: TRBV6-2/TRBV6-3; length: 13; size: .; J: TRBJ1-1; DNA: TGTGCCAGCAGTTACCCCCCGAACACTGAAGCTTTCTTT; CDR3: CASSYPPNTEAFF
D: .; V: TRBV12-5; length: 18; size: few; J: TRBJ2-3; DNA: TGTGCTAGTGGTTTGTCCACTCGTCGGGACTCACGCACAGATACGCAGTATTTT; CDR3: CASGLSTRRDSRTDTQYF
D: .; V: TRBV6-2/TRBV6-3; length: 15; size: .; J: TRBJ2-5; DNA: TGTGCCAGCAGTTACGACAGGAACTTCCAAGAGACCCAGTACTTC; CDR3: CASSYDRNFQETQYF
D: TRBD2; V: TRBV12-3/TRBV12-4; length: 15; size: few; J: TRBJ2-3; DNA: TGTGCCAGCAGAGCTAGCGGGGGCCGGCGGGATACGCAGTATTTT; CDR3: CASRASGGRRDTQYF
D: .; V: TRBV9; length: 14; size: .; J: TRBJ2-3; DNA: TGTGCCAGCAGCGTCCCGGGGAGCACAGATACGCAGTATTTT; CDR3: CASSVPGSTDTQYF
D: .; V: TRBV7-8; length: 14; size: .; J: TRBJ2-2; DNA: TGTGCCAGCAGCTTGACAACGAACACCGGGGAGCTGTTTTTT; CDR3: CASSLTTNTGELFF
D: TRBD1; V: TRBV5-5; length: 16; size: .; J: TRBJ1-5; DNA: TGTGCCAGCAGCTTCGCCAGGGGGCTTCCAAATCAGCCCCAGCATTTT; CDR3: CASSFARGLPNQPQHF
D: .; V: TRBV4-3; length: 15; size: .; J: TRBJ1-1; DNA: TGCGCCAGCAGCCAAGATCAGGGAAGAGTCACTGAAGCTTTCTTT; CDR3: CASSQDQGRVTEAFF
D: .; V: TRBV5-7; length: 12; size: few; J: TRBJ2-2; DNA: TGTGCCAGCAGAACGAACACCGGGGAGCTGTTTTTT; CDR3: CASRTNTGELFF
D: .; V: TRBV29-1; length: 13; size: few; J: TRBJ2-2; DNA: TGCAGCGTTCGCACGGCGAACACCGGGGAGCTGTTTTTT; CDR3: CSVRTANTGELFF
D: .; V: TRBV2; length: 13; size: few; J: TRBJ1-4; DNA: TGTGCCAGCAGTGCCCTCCACGATGAAAAACTGTTTTTT; CDR3: CASSALHDEKLFF
D: .; V: TRBV9; length: 14; size: many; J: TRBJ2-3; DNA: TGTGCCAGCAGCGTAGTACCGGTCCCGGATACGCAGTATTTT; CDR3: CASSVVPVPDTQYF
D: .; V: TRBV23-1; length: 18; size: few; J: TRBJ2-5; DNA: TGCGCCAGCAGTCACCCCTCGGTGGAAAGGGGGACCCAAGAGACCCAGTACTTC; CDR3: CASSHPSVERGTQETQYF
D: TRBD2; V: TRBV18; length: 14; size: .; J: TRBJ2-7; DNA: TGTGCCAGCTCACCCCCGGGGGGGGTTTACGAGCAGTACTTC; CDR3: CASSPPGGVYEQYF
D: TRBD1; V: TRBV6-5; length: 16; size: .; J: TRBJ1-4; DNA: TGTGCCAGCAGCCAACATCGACAGGGCATGGGTGAAAAACTGTTTTTT; CDR3: CASSQHRQGMGEKLFF
D: .; V: TRBV2; length: 15; size: few; J: TRBJ1-2; DNA: TGTGCCAGCAGTGTCGGCGGCAGAAGAGTCTATGGCTACACCTTC; CDR3: CASSVGGRRVYGYTF
D: .; V: TRBV6-6; length: 13; size: few; J: TRBJ2-7; DNA: TGTGCCAGCAGTTACGCCGGGGACTACGAGCAGTACTTC; CDR3: CASSYAGDYEQYF
D: TRBD1; V: TRBV18; length: 13; size: many; J: TRBJ1-2; DNA: TGTGCCAGCTCATCGGACAGGGGGGATGGCTACACCTTC; CDR3: CASSSDRGDGYTF
D: .; V: TRBV7-3; length: 14; size: few; J: TRBJ2-1; DNA: TGTGCCAGCACCCCGGGGAGCGGTTACAATGAGCAGTTCTTC; CDR3: CASTPGSGYNEQFF
D: .; V: TRBV6-2/TRBV6-3; length: 12; size: .; J: TRBJ1-2; DNA: TGTGCCAGCAGTTACGGCGGGTGGGGCTACACCTTC; CDR3: CASSYGGWGYTF
D: TRBD1; V: TRBV5-1; length: 13; size: few; J: TRBJ1-2; DNA: TGCGCCAGCAACTTACAGGGGGGCGATGGCTACACCTTC; CDR3: CASNLQGGDGYTF
D: .; V: TRBV25-1; length: 17; size: few; J: TRBJ2-5; DNA: TGTGCCAGCAGTGGAAGCGGGACAGGAAGACCCGAAGAGACCCAGTACTTC; CDR3: CASSGSGTGRPEETQYF
D: .; V: TRBV21-1; length: 16; size: few; J: TRBJ2-7; DNA: TGTGCCAGCAGCACCTTGGACAGGGTCCGTTCCCTCGAGCAGTACTTC; CDR3: CASSTLDRVRSLEQYF